This TCR beta chain was captured in a study of cytomegalovirus exposure and HLA in healthy donors. Turning to this clone: Its target is not known.

Points from the study as a whole: The authors judged a highly shared variant cluster likely a sequencing artifact.

The CDR3 sequence is 15 residues long. Losses at the gene ends were 5 bases for V and 0 bases for J; bases not matched to a gene: 2. CDR1 is SGHTA and CDR2 is FQGNSA in the germline V gene. The primer mix had 60 Vbeta and 13 Jbeta primers. Data came from immunoSEQ multiplex PCR; TCRdb stores just in-frame clones and leaves some out. This sample's clone table lists 130,000 or so clones. The sequence came from a middle-aged woman in good health and CMV-seronegative. Sequencing input: PBMCs. The chain uses TRBV7-2 and TRBJ2-2; 8 positions agree with TRBD2. The CDR3 here is CASSSGGSNTGELFF. The CDR3, as DNA: TGTGCCAGCAGCAGCGGGGGTTCGAACACCGGGGAGCTGTTTTTT.